This passage covers 14 T cell receptor beta chains from one sample sequenced in a study of blood T cell repertoires in COVID-19. Assay: immunoSEQ multiplex PCR; the TCRdb copy retains only in-frame clones and omits some. The table includes roughly 250,000 clones, 65% to 90% detected once. Sequenced sample: peripheral blood. These receptors were obtained from a woman aged 50 to 60 with acute or convalescent COVID-19.

The chain recombines TRBV6-1 with TRBJ1-2; D unresolved. Deletions cut 1 base from V and 7 bases from J, with 13 bases between. The CDR3 contains 14 residues. CDR1 is MNHNS and CDR2 is SASEGT in the germline V gene. The CDR3 nucleotides read TGTGCCAGCAGTGAAGGCGCGGGTCTTGGTGGCTACACCTTC. Translating it yields CASSEGAGLGGYTF.

The rearrangement uses TRBV5-1 and TRBJ1-6; a weak D match, TRBD1 (6 bases). Germline-derived CDR1 and CDR2 are SGHRS and YFSETQ. This CDR3 contains 14 residues. The ends were cut back, 1 base at V and 10 bases at J, with 12 bases in the middle. The CDR3 bases are TGCGCCAGCAGCTTGCAGGGGAATCAATCACCCCTCCACTTT. This codes for CASSLQGNQSPLHF.

The genes are TRBV5-1 and TRBJ1-6; 7 bases align to TRBD1. The V and J ends lost 0 bases and 7 bases, in that order; junction bases with no gene match: 10. The CDR3 loop spans 17 amino acids. In germline, CDR1 is SGHRS, CDR2 YFSETQ. The CDR3 loop is CASSLGTLGTANSPLHF. The CDR3 bases are TGCGCCAGCAGCTTGGGGACCCTAGGGACAGCGAATTCACCCCTCCACTTT.

A word on this clone: The same CDR3 arises from other DNA sequences in this sample as well. The J gene is TRBJ2-5, the V gene TRBV5-8; 8 bases are shared with TRBD1. The germline V gene has CDR1 SGHTS and CDR2 YDEGEE. The junction had 7 bases not matched to a gene; V was cut back by 4 bases and J by 5 bases. This CDR3 comprises 14 residues. The CDR3 DNA sequence: TGTGCCAGCAGCCCAGACAGGGGAAGGGAGACCCAGTACTTC. Protein sequence: CASSPDRGRETQYF.

The V gene is TRBV3-1 (or the pseudogene TRBV3-2), the J gene TRBJ1-2, with TRBD1 identical over 9 bases. Germline CDR1 LGHDT, CDR2 YNNKEL (reference sequence). The CDR3 totals 14 residues. The V and J ends lost 1 base and 6 bases, in that order; junction bases with no gene match: 3. CDR3 in DNA: TGTGCCAGCAGCCAAGGCTGGACAGGGGATGGCTACACCTTC. Translating gives CASSQGWTGDGYTF.

The J gene is TRBJ1-1, the V gene TRBV4-3, with a weak D call TRBD1 (6 bases). V was clipped by 0 bases and J by 12 bases, with 17 bases between them. Per the germline V gene, CDR1 is LGHNA and CDR2 is YSLEER. The CDR3 extends over 14 amino acids. Here the CDR3 reads CASSQDGSGTRPFF. The CDR3 nucleotides read TGCGCCAGCAGCCAAGATGGGTCAGGGACAAGACCTTTCTTT.

V usage is TRBV5-1 and J usage is TRBJ2-7, with 11 bases aligning to TRBD2. There are 15 residues in the CDR3. Unmatched junction bases numbered 8, after V lost 7 bases and J lost 2 bases. Germline V gene data show CDR1 as SGHRS and CDR2 as YFSETQ. The CDR3 DNA is TGCGCCAGCGGATCCGCGACTAGCGGGACCTACGAGCAGTACTTC. This translates into CASGSATSGTYEQYF.

This chain joins TRBV24-1 and TRBJ1-1; 7 bases match TRBD1. Germline CDR1 is KGHDR and CDR2 is SFDVKD. With V trimmed by 9 bases and J by 1 base, 4 bases remained unmatched. The length of the CDR3 is 13 residues. The CDR3 coding sequence is TGTGCCACCTCGACAGGGACGAACACTGAAGCTTTCTTT. It codes for CATSTGTNTEAFF.

This clone was seen only once. The chain combines TRBV9 with TRBJ2-2; 7 bases align to TRBD1. The trim removed 0 bases at V and 0 bases at J, leaving 2 bases unmatched. The CDR3 covers 16 residues. CDR1 SGDLS and CDR2 YYNGEE come from the germline V gene. The CDR3 sequence: CASSVAGTANTGELFF. For the CDR3, the DNA is TGTGCCAGCAGCGTAGCCGGGACAGCGAACACCGGGGAGCTGTTTTTT.

The gene calls are TRBV6-2 or TRBV6-3 and TRBJ2-1, with 11 bases lining up with TRBD1. With 5 bases clipped from V and 13 bases from J, the junction kept 10 bases outside the gene matches. The germline V gene encodes CDR1 MNHEY and CDR2 SVGEGT. The CDR3 spans 14 residues. The chain's CDR3 is CASSTRTGGAEQFF. In DNA, the CDR3 is TGTGCCAGCAGTACCCGGACAGGGGGCGCGGAACAGTTCTTC.

This clone was found a few times. This chain joins TRBV3-1 (or the pseudogene TRBV3-2) and TRBJ2-2; D is perhaps TRBD1 (5 bases). V was pared by 0 bases and J by 5 bases, with 10 bases between. This CDR3 contains 15 residues. Germline V gene lookup returns CDR1 LGHDT and CDR2 YNNKEL (reference sequence). DNA for the CDR3: TGTGCCAGCAGCCAAGAAACGCAGGGTACCGGGGAGCTGTTTTTT. This gives the protein CASSQETQGTGELFF.

This clone has a handful of counts. This chain joins TRBV6-6 and TRBJ2-4; 7 nucleotides align to TRBD1. Germline V CDR1 and CDR2: MNHNY, SVGAGI (reference sequence). The CDR3 is made up of 16 amino acids. V lost 6 bases to trimming and J lost 7 bases; unmatched junction nucleotides: 15. In DNA form, the CDR3 reads TGTGCCAGCAGGCAATGGGAAGGGGGCGAAGGTAACATTCAGTACTTC. This codes for CASRQWEGGEGNIQYF.

This rearrangement joins TRBV12-3 or TRBV12-4 to TRBJ2-7; TRBD2 might be the D (6 bases). V lost 7 bases and J 2 bases, leaving 12 bases between the germline ends. The CDR3 runs 13 residues. The CDR3: CASKAGGAYEQYF. In DNA form, the CDR3 reads TGTGCCAGCAAAGCGGGTGGGGCCTACGAGCAGTACTTC.

This chain uses TRBV4-1 with TRBJ2-2, with 9 positions matching TRBD2. Trimming cost V 1 base and J 7 bases; bases outside gene matches: 4. This CDR3 spans 15 amino acids. The V gene's germline CDR1 is MGHRA and CDR2 YSYEKL. The CDR3, as DNA: TGCGCCAGCAGCCAAGGTCTAGCGGGAATCGGGGAGCTGTTTTTT. Translation gives CASSQGLAGIGELFF.